This note documents a single T cell receptor (beta chain) sequence. What it binds is unknown. These data are taken from a study of cytomegalovirus exposure and HLA in healthy donors. Study-level points and caveats: In terms of immune exposure information, only CMV serostatus was available. A later analysis found most CMV-associated TCR beta chains apparently HLA-restricted. Reports state that TCR beta sequences accurately predicted most subjects' HLA-A and HLA-B alleles.

The V gene's germline CDR1 is MNHNY and CDR2 SVGAGI (reference sequence). The V and J ends lost 0 bases and 6 bases respectively, with 12 bases between them. This CDR3 spans 16 amino acids. The PCR ran on 60 Vbeta and 13 Jbeta primers. Repertoires were generated with immunoSEQ multiplex PCR, while TCRdb's copy carries only in-frame clones and drops some. Recorded for this sample: over 100,000 clones. The sequence came from a man in his thirties or forties in good health and CMV-seronegative. V gene TRBV6-6 combines with J gene TRBJ1-6; D ambiguous. Sequenced input: PBMCs. Written as DNA, the CDR3 is TGTGCCAGCAGTTACTCAGCGGGCAGGAGTAATTCACCCCTCCACTTT. Protein: CASSYSAGRSNSPLHF.